The 17 T cell receptor beta chains in this list originate from one sample, sequenced in a study of Graves' ophthalmopathy and Graves' hyperthyroidism. The authors amplified TCR beta CDR3 regions, and they did so from RNA transcripts for repertoire sequencing. RT-PCR with HTBI primers came first, then second-round multiplex PCR. In TCRdb, the multiplex PCR reads were re-called with MiXCR into one record per CDR3 protein. Here the sample spans about half a million distinct CDR3 sequences, around an eighth being singletons. The sample was blood. The receptors stem from a woman aged 25 to 39 with Graves' ophthalmopathy.

This clonotype was detected many times. CDR3 sequence (DNA): TGTGCCAGCACCTTCGGGGTGACCGGGGAGCTGTTTTTT. Protein: CASTFGVTGELFF. V gene TRBV28 combines with J gene TRBJ2-2, with D possibly matching TRBD2 (5 bases). V was trimmed by 7 bases and J by 5 bases, leaving 11 bases between them. There are 13 residues in the CDR3. Germline CDR1 MDHEN, CDR2 SYDVKM.

Ten or more counts support this clonotype. The chain uses TRBV12-3 or TRBV12-4 and TRBJ1-2, with D possibly TRBD1 on 5 matching bases. The CDR3 consists of 15 residues. V was cut by 7 bases and J by 2 bases, with 17 bases left in between. This CDR3 is CASIISGRINYGYTF. CDR3 sequence (DNA): TGTGCCAGCATCATTTCGGGGCGGATCAACTATGGCTACACCTTC.

This clonotype was recorded many times. The genes are TRBV10-3 and TRBJ2-5; possible D gene TRBD2, 5 bases. The CDR3 runs to 12 residues. The germline V gene has CDR1 ENHRY and CDR2 SYGVKD. Trimming took off 10 bases at V and 5 bases at J, with 14 bases between the two ends. The chain's CDR3 is CATESADETQYF. DNA of the CDR3: TGTGCCACCGAGTCAGCGGACGAGACCCAGTACTTC.

The V call is TRBV11-1, the J call TRBJ2-7; maybe TRBD1 (6 bases). Germline CDR1 and CDR2: SGHAT and FQDESV (reference sequence). Trimming removed 5 bases at V and 1 base at J, with 18 bases between. CDR3 length: 16 amino acids. CDR3: CASSPSGGVASYEQYF. Written as DNA, the CDR3 is TGTGCCAGCAGCCCTAGTGGGGGCGTTGCGTCCTACGAGCAGTACTTC.

This clonotype showed up many times. This chain links TRBV15 with TRBJ1-2; D uncertain. Trimming cost V 0 bases and J 3 bases, with 11 bases left between them. The CDR3 runs 15 residues. From germline, CDR1 is LNHNV and CDR2 YYDKDF (reference sequence). For the CDR3, the DNA is TGTGCCACCAGCAGAGATCTCAAGGGTGACTATGGCTACACCTTC. Translating it yields CATSRDLKGDYGYTF.

This clonotype was seen many times. The chain uses TRBV11-1 and TRBJ2-3; a weak D match, TRBD1 (6 bases). The CDR3 loop spans 15 amino acids. The V gene lost 4 bases and the J gene lost 4 bases, with 15 bases spanning the gap. Germline loops: CDR1 SGHAT, CDR2 FQDESV (reference sequence). The CDR3 spells CASSSRTGSADTQYF. The CDR3 nucleotides are TGTGCCAGCAGCTCACGCACAGGGAGCGCAGATACGCAGTATTTT.

This clonotype has at least ten counts. The chain couples TRBV15 to TRBJ2-7; D is unresolved. Germline CDR1 is LNHNV and CDR2 is YYDKDF (reference sequence). The CDR3 extends over 13 amino acids. V shed 0 bases and J shed 2 bases, with 5 bases lying between them. The CDR3 region has the DNA TGTGCCACCAGCAGAGAAGGTGCCTACGAGCAGTACTTC. Translating gives CATSREGAYEQYF.

This clonotype was seen repeatedly, ten times or more. The chain joins TRBV6-5 to TRBJ2-7, with D tentatively TRBD2 (6 bases). Trimming shortened V by 4 bases and J by 0 bases, and 13 bases separated the two germline ends. Germline V gene data show CDR1 as MNHEY and CDR2 as SVGAGI. This CDR3 has 15 amino acids. CDR3 bases: TGTGCCAGCAGTTCTACCGACGGGGGCTCCTACGAGCAGTACTTC. Translated, it gives CASSSTDGGSYEQYF.

This clonotype was seen at least ten times. The chain has TRBV24-1 and TRBJ1-1; D is unclear. V dropped 7 bases and J dropped 3 bases, with 11 bases sitting between them. The CDR3 contains 13 residues. Germline CDR1 and CDR2: KGHDR and SFDVKD. CDR3: CATRTRRDTEAFF. In DNA form, the CDR3 reads TGTGCCACCAGGACCCGTCGGGACACTGAAGCTTTCTTT.

This clonotype came up a few times. The chain carries TRBV12-5 and TRBJ2-5, with D perhaps matching TRBD1 (6 bases). CDR1 is LGHNT, CDR2 FRNRAP, per germline. This CDR3 is 17 amino acids long. Trimming cost V 6 bases and J 5 bases, with 25 bases left between them. The CDR3 protein is CASGPLGAAPREETQYF. The CDR3 DNA follows: TGTGCTAGTGGGCCCTTGGGGGCAGCCCCTCGAGAGGAGACCCAGTACTTC. Based on the CDR3 plus reference TRBV12-5 and TRBJ2-5, the full variable domain is DARVTQTPRHKVTEMGQEVTMRCQPILGHNTVFWYRQTMMQGLELLAYFRNRAPLDDSGMPKDRFSAEMPDATLATLKIQPSEPRDSAVYFCASGPLGAAPREETQYFGPGTRLLVL.

At least ten counts were recorded for this clonotype. V is TRBV10-3 and J is TRBJ2-7; a possible D gene is TRBD2 (6 bases). Germline V gives CDR1 ENHRY, CDR2 SYGVKD. The CDR3 length is 17 residues. The V gene lost 4 bases and the J gene lost 2 bases, with 21 bases spanning the gap. The DNA of the CDR3 is TGTGCCATCAGTGCAAGCTCGGGACTCCAGGCGACCTACGAGCAGTACTTC. Its translation is CAISASSGLQATYEQYF.

This clonotype was detected many times. V and J are TRBV11-3 and TRBJ2-4; 8 bases are shared with TRBD1. The germline V gene encodes CDR1 SGHNT and CDR2 YENEEA. CDR3 length: 16 amino acids. The junction had 8 bases not matched to a gene; V was cut back by 5 bases and J by 2 bases. The CDR3 nucleotides are TGTGCCAGCAGCCCAGGGACAGGCACTACCAAAAACATTCAGTACTTC. It is translated as CASSPGTGTTKNIQYF. The entire variable domain, with the rest obtained from reference TRBV11-3 and TRBJ2-4, is as follows: EAGVVQSPRYKIIEKKQPVAFWCNPISGHNTLYWYLQNLGQGPELLIRYENEEAVDDSQLPKDRFSAERLKGVDSTLKIQPAELGDSAVYLCASSPGTGTTKNIQYFGAGTRLSVL.

This clonotype was detected ten times or more. V gene TRBV30 combines with J gene TRBJ1-6, with D hard to call. Trimming stripped 2 bases from V and 5 bases from J, with 7 bases between. Germline V lookup: CDR1 GTSNPN, CDR2 SVGIG (reference sequence). The CDR3 length is 13 residues. CDR3 bases: TGTGCCTGGAGTAGGCAGGATAATTCACCCCTCCACTTT. Its protein is CAWSRQDNSPLHF.

This clonotype has more than one count but fewer than ten. In DNA, the CDR3 is TGTGCCAGCAGCCCGGTTGGGGGCATGGGCGACACTGAAGCTTTCTTT. Amino acid sequence: CASSPVGGMGDTEAFF. This rearrangement joins TRBV5-6 to TRBJ1-1; the D gene is possibly TRBD1 (6 bases). V dropped 4 bases and J dropped 3 bases, with 19 bases sitting between them. The length of the CDR3 is 16 residues. Germline V CDR1 and CDR2: SGHDT, YYEEEE.

This clonotype was seen ten or more times. V gene TRBV27 combines with J gene TRBJ2-7; possible D gene TRBD1, 5 bases. Germline V lookup: CDR1 MNHEY, CDR2 SMNVEV (reference sequence). V was cut by 3 bases and J by 2 bases, with 8 bases left in between. The length of the CDR3 is 13 residues. CDR3 DNA: TGTGCCAGCAGTTTTGACAGCACCTACGAGCAGTACTTC. Its protein product is CASSFDSTYEQYF.

This clonotype was detected ten times or more. The chain has TRBV7-9 and TRBJ2-7, with D hard to call. Germline CDR1 and CDR2: SEHNR and FQNEAQ (reference sequence). The CDR3 has 12 residues. V shed 5 bases and J shed 2 bases, with 7 bases lying between them. CDR3 region: CASSRPPYEQYF. The DNA for the CDR3 is TGTGCCAGCAGCCGCCCCCCCTACGAGCAGTACTTC.

This clonotype was counted many times. V is TRBV4-1 and J is TRBJ1-2; D is unresolved. V was trimmed by 2 bases and J by 1 base, leaving 17 bases between them. The CDR3 covers 17 residues. Germline loops: CDR1 MGHRA, CDR2 YSYEKL. CDR3 nucleotide sequence: TGCGCCAGCAGCCAACCTACGGGCCAAAGACTTAACTATGGCTACACCTTC. This sequence encodes CASSQPTGQRLNYGYTF.